The clone carrying this TCR beta chain was seen at least ten times. Its cognate antigen is unknown. The CDR3 is 15 residues long. V was pared by 5 bases and J by 2 bases, with 17 bases between. Germline values: CDR1 SGHRS, CDR2 YFSETQ. The entry originates in a study of CD8 T cells in ankylosing spondylitis. Study outcomes and limitations: Some motif variants had been reported before (in reactive arthritis synovial fluid and blood). Relatively scarce in peripheral blood, disease-linked clones were CD8+. Reports say disease-linked clones showed up significantly more in matched ankylosing spondylitis synovial fluid.

One entry per CDR3 protein results from TCRdb running MiXCR on the 5' RACE reads. This sample has about 130,000 distinct CDR3 sequences, with 9.3% found just once. The chain links TRBV5-1 to TRBJ2-7, with a weak D call TRBD2 (6 bases). This receptor was obtained from a male donor with ankylosing spondylitis or in good health (not recorded which). The sequenced sample consisted of blood, either unsorted or a sorted T cell fraction (not recorded which). CDR3 sequence reads: CASSTNPSDPYEQYF. CDR3 DNA: TGCGCCAGCAGTACCAATCCTAGCGACCCCTACGAGCAGTACTTC.